The 27 T cell receptor beta chains below all came from one sample that was sequenced in a study of metastatic and nonmetastatic thyroid tumors. Thyroid surgery was preceded by no treatment in any patient. TCRdb called clones again from the PCR reads with MiXCR. Here the sample spans about 42,000 clones, 12% being singletons. Sequencing was performed on blood. These receptors originate from a male donor with papillary thyroid cancer or a benign thyroid nodule (not recorded which). Some clones in this sample may be carry-over from other donors' samples.

This clone has only a few counts. The chain joins TRBV12-3 or TRBV12-4 to TRBJ2-7; 7 nucleotides agree with TRBD1. V lost 3 bases, J lost 7 bases, and 15 bases stayed unmatched. CDR3 length: 16 amino acids. CDR3 protein: CASSLASGQAPREQYF. CDR3 nucleotide sequence: TGTGCCAGCAGTTTGGCATCCGGACAGGCCCCTCGGGAGCAGTACTTC.

This clone was seen repeatedly, ten times or more. The chain uses TRBV2 and TRBJ2-7; TRBD1 is a possible D gene (7 bases). This CDR3 is built from 15 residues. Trimming removed 1 base from V and 5 bases from J, with 15 bases in between. Germline CDR1 and CDR2: SNHLY and FYNNEI. The CDR3 DNA follows: TGTGCCAGCAGTGAAGGAGAGGAGGGGGCCGACGAGCAGTACTTC. As protein: CASSEGEEGADEQYF.

A few counts support this clone. This chain links TRBV28 with TRBJ1-5; D may be TRBD1 (6 bases). The CDR3 is 15 amino acids. In germline, CDR1 is MDHEN, CDR2 SYDVKM. Trimming cost V 3 bases and J 1 base, with 10 bases left between them. Here the CDR3 reads CASSFPQGSNQPQHF. The CDR3 coding sequence is TGTGCCAGCAGTTTTCCACAGGGAAGCAATCAGCCCCAGCATTTT.

This clone was counted many times. The V gene is TRBV6-4, the J gene TRBJ2-2, with 7 nucleotides matching TRBD2. J was trimmed by 5 bases and V by 6 bases; bases with no gene match: 6. CDR1 is MRHNA, CDR2 SNTAGT, per germline. CDR3 length: 14 residues. As DNA, the CDR3 is TGTGCCAGCAGGTCGACTAGCAGGACCGGGGAGCTGTTTTTT. As protein: CASRSTSRTGELFF.

The sample holds many counts of this clone. The V call is TRBV6-2 or TRBV6-3, the J call TRBJ2-5; D possibly corresponds to TRBD2 (5 bases). CDR3 size: 14 residues. V gave up 0 bases and J gave up 2 bases, with 7 bases separating them. CDR1 and CDR2 (germline): MNHEY, SVGEGT. This chain's CDR3 is CASSYSEVQETQYF. The CDR3 DNA reads as TGTGCCAGCAGTTACTCGGAGGTACAAGAGACCCAGTACTTC.

This clone was counted only a few times. One end of the junction does not line up with germline, which may come from a read error. The chain couples TRBV19 to TRBJ2-7; TRBD2 matches 7 bases. CDR1 is LNHDA and CDR2 is SQIVND in the germline V gene (reference sequence). This CDR3 spans 9 amino acids. As DNA, the CDR3 is TGTGCCAGTAGTAGCGGGAGTGGCTTC. It yields the protein CASSSGSGF. The full variable domain, with the rest looked up from reference TRBV19 and TRBJ2-7, is DGGITQSPKYLFRKEGQNVTLSCEQNLNHDAMYWYRQDPGQGLRLIYYSQIVNDFQKGDIAEGYSVSREKKESFPLTVTSAQKNPTAFYLCASSSGSGFGPGTRLTVT.

This clone is medium-sized (0.01 to 0.1%). This chain connects TRBV28 to TRBJ2-7; 10 bases match TRBD2. The CDR3 sequence is 15 residues long. Germline V CDR1 and CDR2: MDHEN, SYDVKM. V dropped 7 bases and J dropped 2; count of bases not matched to a gene: 8. The DNA of the CDR3 is TGTGCCAGCACCTCACGGGGACTAGCGACCTACGAGCAGTACTTC. Its protein product is CASTSRGLATYEQYF.

The table lists this clone with many counts. The rearrangement joins TRBV20-1 to TRBJ1-2; no clear D gene. Germline values: CDR1 DFQATT, CDR2 SNEGSKA (reference sequence). The CDR3 totals 8 residues. The germline V and J ends were trimmed by 5 bases and 8 bases, with 3 bases remaining between them. CDR3 in DNA: TGCAGTGCTGCGGGCTACACCTTC. This translates into CSAAGYTF.

This clone was detected many times. The rearrangement joins TRBV6-4 to TRBJ2-3; 9 bases agree with TRBD2. V was pared by 3 bases and J by 4 bases, with 8 bases of the junction left unmatched. The CDR3 runs to 16 residues. The germline V gene has CDR1 MRHNA and CDR2 SNTAGT. CDR3 DNA sequence: TGTGCCAGCAGTGAGTTAGCGGGAGAGTCATCAGATACGCAGTATTTT. This codes for CASSELAGESSDTQYF.

This clone was counted ten times or more. The chain carries TRBV5-6 and TRBJ2-6; D is unresolved. Germline V lookup: CDR1 SGHDT, CDR2 YYEEEE. This CDR3 has 15 amino acids. Deletions cut 4 bases from V and 0 bases from J, with 8 bases between. This CDR3 is CASSPGGSGANVLTF. The CDR3 region has the DNA TGTGCCAGCAGCCCAGGTGGCTCTGGGGCCAACGTCCTGACTTTC.

This clone appeared a few times. Just one base apart from a much larger clone, this may be a read error. The chain links TRBV4-1 to TRBJ1-6; 9 nucleotides line up with TRBD1. V lost 0 bases and J lost 9; bases outside the gene matches: 6. The CDR3 is made up of 16 amino acids. Germline CDR1 reads MGHRA; CDR2 reads YSYEKL. Written as DNA, the CDR3 is TGCGCCAGCAGCCAAGATACAGGGGGCCACGGTTCACCCCTCCACTTT. Protein product: CASSQDTGGHGSPLHF.

This clone is judged medium-sized. The V call is TRBV6-2 or TRBV6-3, the J call TRBJ1-1; D possibly corresponds to TRBD1 (5 bases). The CDR3 runs 13 residues. Germline CDR1 and CDR2: MNHEY and SVGEGT. Deletions cut 6 bases from V and 4 bases from J, with 12 bases between. The DNA for the CDR3 is TGTGCCAGCAGCCGGGGGTATTCCACTGAAGCTTTCTTT. Protein: CASSRGYSTEAFF.

In its sample, this clone is medium-sized (0.01 to 0.1%). The V call is TRBV6-1, the J call TRBJ2-7; 12 nucleotides line up with TRBD1. The CDR3 consists of 15 residues. Trimming cost V 6 bases and J 7 bases; bases outside gene matches: 10. Germline CDR1 and CDR2: MNHNS and SASEGT. This CDR3 is CASSDPGQGAREQYF. The CDR3 nucleotides read TGTGCCAGCAGCGATCCGGGACAGGGGGCGAGAGAGCAGTACTTC.

This clone came up many times. CDR3 sequence: CATALDMEKLFF. CDR3 DNA sequence: TGTGCTACAGCGTTAGATATGGAAAAACTGTTTTTT. The genes are TRBV28 and TRBJ1-4; D is unresolved. This CDR3 spans 12 amino acids. The V gene's germline CDR1 is MDHEN and CDR2 SYDVKM. The variable domain in full, completed from reference TRBV28 and TRBJ1-4, reads DVKVTQSSRYLVKRTGEKVFLECVQDMDHENMFWYRQDPGLGLRLIYFSYDVKMKEKGDIPEGYSVSREKKERFSLILESASTNQTSMYLCATALDMEKLFFGSGTQLSVL.

This clone was counted at least ten times. The chain combines TRBV6-2 or TRBV6-3 with TRBJ1-1; D unclear. Per the germline V gene, CDR1 is MNHEY and CDR2 is SVGEGT. This CDR3 spans 14 amino acids. V shed 4 bases and J shed 1 base, with 10 bases lying between them. CDR3 sequence (DNA): TGTGCCAGCAGTTTCATAGATGGGAACACTGAAGCTTTCTTT. As protein: CASSFIDGNTEAFF.

The sample holds a few counts of this clone. The chain carries TRBV12-3 or TRBV12-4 and TRBJ1-2, with TRBD1 as a possible D gene (6 bases). This CDR3 comprises 13 residues. Trimming took 0 bases from V and 7 from J, leaving 9 bases between them. The CDR3 loop is CASSLADRFGYTF. For the CDR3, the DNA is TGTGCCAGCAGTTTAGCTGACAGGTTTGGCTACACCTTC.

This clone is deemed medium-sized. The gene calls are TRBV6-1 and TRBJ1-2; D perhaps matches TRBD1 (6 bases). Germline CDR1 reads MNHNS; CDR2 reads SASEGT. The V and J ends lost 7 bases and 6 bases respectively, with 15 bases between them. The length of the CDR3 is 13 residues. This CDR3 is CASTRDIGNGYTF. In DNA form, the CDR3 reads TGTGCCAGCACCCGGGACATAGGGAATGGCTACACCTTC.

This clone was found many times. This chain connects TRBV20-1 to TRBJ1-5; tentatively, D is TRBD1 (5 bases). V gave up 5 bases and J gave up 3 bases, with 11 bases separating them. There are 13 residues in the CDR3. The germline gives CDR1 DFQATT, CDR2 SNEGSKA (reference sequence). CDR3 coding DNA: TGCAGTGCTCGCAGAGGGGCCAATCAGCCCCAGCATTTT. It encodes CSARRGANQPQHF.

The chain employs TRBV4-3 and TRBJ2-2, with no clear D. Per germline, CDR1 LGHNA and CDR2 YSLEER. V was clipped by 4 bases and J by 7 bases, with 22 bases between them. The CDR3 spans 17 residues. DNA of the CDR3: TGCGCCAGCAGCCGGACCCGGAAAAATCCCTGGGACGGGGAGCTGTTTTTT. Its protein is CASSRTRKNPWDGELFF.

This clone was picked up a small number of times. This CDR3 is CATTDGLAGTQYF. CDR3 coding DNA: TGTGCCACCACGGACGGACTAGCGGGAACGCAGTACTTC. The chain joins TRBV15 to TRBJ2-7; TRBD2 matches 12 bases. V shed 7 bases and J 9 bases; nucleotides not matched to a gene: 7. The CDR3 length is 13 residues. Germline V gene lookup returns CDR1 LNHNV and CDR2 YYDKDF (reference sequence).

This clone was seen at least ten times. The chain has TRBV9 and TRBJ1-4; 10 bases line up with TRBD1. The CDR3 loop spans 17 amino acids. Germline V gene sequence: CDR1 SGDLS, CDR2 YYNGEE. V lost 3 bases and J lost 3; bases outside the gene matches: 8. CDR3 in DNA: TGTGCCAGCAGCGCCTGGGACAGGGGTCCGGCTAATGAAAAACTGTTTTTT. It codes for CASSAWDRGPANEKLFF.

This clone has a count of ten or more. The V and J genes are TRBV5-1 and TRBJ2-5; 8 bases line up with TRBD1. The CDR3 sequence is 14 residues long. J was trimmed by 4 bases and V by 0 bases; bases with no gene match: 2. Per the germline V gene, CDR1 is SGHRS and CDR2 is YFSETQ. The CDR3 loop is CASSLGTGRETQYF. The CDR3 nucleotides are TGCGCCAGCAGCTTGGGGACAGGGAGAGAGACCCAGTACTTC.

The V call is TRBV10-2, the J call TRBJ2-1; D is ambiguous. Germline V gene data show CDR1 as WSHSY and CDR2 as SAAADI. V lost 4 bases, J lost 5 bases, and 9 bases lay in between. The CDR3 contains 13 residues. The CDR3, as DNA: TGCGCCAGCAGTGGGGCTGTGAACAATGAGCAGTTCTTC. Amino acids: CASSGAVNNEQFF.

There are many counts of this clone. The chain is built from TRBV19 and TRBJ2-1; 11 bases match TRBD2. This CDR3 has 15 amino acids. J lost 6 bases, V lost 3 bases, and 4 bases had no gene match. CDR1 is LNHDA and CDR2 is SQIVND in the germline V gene (reference sequence). CDR3 sequence: CASSITSGSTNEQFF. CDR3 DNA: TGTGCCAGTAGTATTACTAGCGGGAGTACCAATGAGCAGTTCTTC.

This clone was found many times. The chain links TRBV12-3 or TRBV12-4 to TRBJ2-5; D unclear. Trimming shortened V by 5 bases and J by 1 base, and 11 bases separated the two germline ends. The CDR3 contains 14 residues. The CDR3: CASSPPRPQETQYF. Here the CDR3 DNA reads TGTGCCAGCAGTCCCCCTCGACCCCAAGAGACCCAGTACTTC.

This clone was seen ten or more times. This sequence may be a read error, since a much larger clone differs from it by one base. This chain connects TRBV5-4 to TRBJ2-2, with unresolved D. V gave up 2 bases and J gave up 3 bases, with 2 bases separating them. Germline V gives CDR1 SGHNT, CDR2 YYREEE (reference sequence). This CDR3 has 12 amino acids. The CDR3 DNA follows: TGTGCCAGCAGCTTCCACACCGGGGAGCTGTTTTTT. Translation: CASSFHTGELFF.

This clone was observed a handful of times. At one boundary the junction diverges from the germline segment, which might be a read error. J is TRBJ2-3 and V is TRBV6-2 or TRBV6-3; TRBD2 aligns across 11 bases. This CDR3 is 15 amino acids long. Germline CDR1 is MNHEY and CDR2 is SVGEGT. CDR3 region: CASSSWVLAGDTQYF. In DNA, the CDR3 is TGTGCCAGCAGTTCCTGGGTACTAGCGGGAGATACGCAATATTTT.